A selection of T cell receptor beta chains follows, all from one sample in a study of blood T cell repertoires in COVID-19. Method: immunoSEQ multiplex PCR; TCRdb's copy keeps in-frame clones and lacks some. The table records 160,000 or so clones, more than 75% of them present only once. Sequencing used peripheral blood. The receptors stem from a woman in her 70s with acute or convalescent COVID-19. The CDR3 runs from the conserved cysteine through the conserved F or W. A D gene is named only where the DNA matches it firmly. Not all rows give a size; the values are once, few, many and, for expanded clones, a class.

v_call: TRBV29-1
clone_size: NA
d_call: TRBD2
j_call: TRBJ2-7
cdr3_nt: TGCAGCGTTTCAGGACTAGCGGGGCTCGAGCAGTACTTC
cdr3_aa: CSVSGLAGLEQYF

v_call: TRBV10-2
clone_size: NA
d_call: NA
j_call: TRBJ1-5
cdr3_nt: TGCGCCAGCAGTGTCCGGGTCCAGCCCCAGCATTTT
cdr3_aa: CASSVRVQPQHF

v_call: TRBV5-1
clone_size: NA
d_call: TRBD1
j_call: TRBJ2-5
cdr3_nt: TGCGCCAGCAGTGAAACAGGGGTGGTAGAGACCCAGTACTTC
cdr3_aa: CASSETGVVETQYF

v_call: TRBV6-5
clone_size: NA
d_call: NA
j_call: TRBJ2-2
cdr3_nt: TGTGCCAGCAGTTACTTAGCGTCCGGGGAGCTGTTTTTT
cdr3_aa: CASSYLASGELFF

v_call: TRBV28
clone_size: once
d_call: TRBD1
j_call: TRBJ1-4
cdr3_nt: TGTGCCAGCAGCGTTCAGGGGGCGAGGGGTGAAAAACTGTTTTTT
cdr3_aa: CASSVQGARGEKLFF

v_call: TRBV7-9
clone_size: NA
d_call: NA
j_call: TRBJ2-4
cdr3_nt: TGTGCCAGCAGCCCTCGGGAGGGGGCCGCCAAAAACATTCAGTACTTC
cdr3_aa: CASSPREGAAKNIQYF

v_call: TRBV5-1
clone_size: NA
d_call: TRBD1
j_call: TRBJ1-3
cdr3_nt: TGCGCCAGCAGCTGGGACAGCTACTTGTCTGGAAACACCATATATTTT
cdr3_aa: CASSWDSYLSGNTIYF

v_call: TRBV9
clone_size: NA
d_call: NA
j_call: TRBJ2-2
cdr3_nt: TGTGCCAGCAGCGTATCGGGCACCGGGGAGCTGTTTTTT
cdr3_aa: CASSVSGTGELFF

v_call: TRBV19
clone_size: once
d_call: NA
j_call: TRBJ1-2
cdr3_nt: TGTGCCAGTAACGATCAGCGAGGCTACACCTTC
cdr3_aa: CASNDQRGYTF

v_call: TRBV4-1
clone_size: NA
d_call: TRBD2
j_call: TRBJ2-1
cdr3_nt: TGCGCCAGCAGATTAGGTTCTGGCGGGAGCACGAATGAGCAGTTCTTC
cdr3_aa: CASRLGSGGSTNEQFF

v_call: TRBV7-2
clone_size: NA
d_call: NA
j_call: TRBJ2-2
cdr3_nt: TGTGCCAGCAGCCCCAACAGGGCCCCCGGGGAGCTGTTTTTT
cdr3_aa: CASSPNRAPGELFF

v_call: TRBV5-1
clone_size: once
d_call: TRBD1
j_call: TRBJ1-1
cdr3_nt: TGCGCCAGCAGCTCTCAGGCTCAGGGGGGCACTGAAGCTTTCTTT
cdr3_aa: CASSSQAQGGTEAFF

v_call: TRBV24-1
clone_size: NA
d_call: NA
j_call: TRBJ2-2
cdr3_nt: TGTGCCACCAGGAGGACCGGGGAGCTGTTTTTT
cdr3_aa: CATRRTGELFF

v_call: TRBV9
clone_size: NA
d_call: TRBD2
j_call: TRBJ2-7
cdr3_nt: TGTGCCAGCAGCGTAGGGACTAGCGGGGGGGCCTCTTGGGAGCAGTACTTC
cdr3_aa: CASSVGTSGGASWEQYF

v_call: TRBV12-3/TRBV12-4
clone_size: once
d_call: NA
j_call: TRBJ1-2
cdr3_nt: TGTGCCAGCAGTTTATGGGGAGGCGGCTACACCTTC
cdr3_aa: CASSLWGGGYTF

v_call: TRBV14
clone_size: NA
d_call: TRBD2
j_call: TRBJ2-1
cdr3_nt: TGTGCCAGCAGCCAAGTTCTAGCGGGGGTCGGTAATGAGCAGTTCTTC
cdr3_aa: CASSQVLAGVGNEQFF

v_call: TRBV2
clone_size: few
d_call: TRBD1
j_call: TRBJ2-1
cdr3_nt: TGTGCCAGTATCCGGGACAGATACAATGAGCAGTTCTTC
cdr3_aa: CASIRDRYNEQFF

v_call: TRBV5-1
clone_size: once
d_call: NA
j_call: TRBJ1-5
cdr3_nt: TGCGCCAGCAGCTTGATCGCAGGGAGCAATCAGCCCCAGCATTTT
cdr3_aa: CASSLIAGSNQPQHF

v_call: TRBV28
clone_size: NA
d_call: TRBD1
j_call: TRBJ2-1
cdr3_nt: TGTGCCAGCAGTCAAGGGACAGGACAGTTCTTC
cdr3_aa: CASSQGTGQFF

v_call: TRBV6-5
clone_size: NA
d_call: TRBD1
j_call: TRBJ1-6
cdr3_nt: TGTGCCAGCAGTCCCGGACAGGGACATTCACCCCTCCACTTT
cdr3_aa: CASSPGQGHSPLHF

v_call: TRBV29-1
clone_size: NA
d_call: TRBD2
j_call: TRBJ2-5
cdr3_nt: TGCAGCGTTGAAGCGGGGATGGGACCGGGACTATCACAAGAGACCCAGTACTTC
cdr3_aa: CSVEAGMGPGLSQETQYF

v_call: TRBV19
clone_size: NA
d_call: TRBD1
j_call: TRBJ1-1
cdr3_nt: TGTGCCAGTAGGGGTCCCGGGACAGGGAACACTGAAGCTTTCTTT
cdr3_aa: CASRGPGTGNTEAFF

v_call: TRBV7-2
clone_size: few
d_call: NA
j_call: TRBJ2-7
cdr3_nt: TGTGCCAGCAGCGAATCCGGGACAAACTACGAGCAGTACTTC
cdr3_aa: CASSESGTNYEQYF

v_call: TRBV6-6
clone_size: NA
d_call: TRBD1
j_call: TRBJ1-1
cdr3_nt: TGTGCCAGCAATGGACAGGGGAACACTGAAGCTTTCTTT
cdr3_aa: CASNGQGNTEAFF

v_call: TRBV15
clone_size: NA
d_call: TRBD2
j_call: TRBJ2-3
cdr3_nt: TGTGCCACCAGCAGGGGACTAGACACAGATACGCAGTATTTT
cdr3_aa: CATSRGLDTDTQYF

v_call: TRBV7-9
clone_size: NA
d_call: TRBD1
j_call: TRBJ1-2
cdr3_nt: TGTGCCAGCAGCTCTAGGACAGGGGGCGACTCGAACTATGGCTACACCTTC
cdr3_aa: CASSSRTGGDSNYGYTF

v_call: TRBV5-1
clone_size: NA
d_call: TRBD2
j_call: TRBJ2-3
cdr3_nt: TGCGCCAGCAGCTATAGCGGGGGTATGCCAGATACGCAGTATTTT
cdr3_aa: CASSYSGGMPDTQYF

v_call: TRBV5-1
clone_size: few
d_call: TRBD2
j_call: TRBJ2-7
cdr3_nt: TGCGCCAGCAGCTTAGGCGGGGGGGCAGGAAACGAGCAGTACTTC
cdr3_aa: CASSLGGGAGNEQYF

v_call: TRBV6-1
clone_size: once
d_call: NA
j_call: TRBJ1-2
cdr3_nt: TGTGCCAGCAGTGTAATCAAGTCGGCGGCTAACTATGGCTACACCTTC
cdr3_aa: CASSVIKSAANYGYTF

v_call: TRBV7-7
clone_size: NA
d_call: TRBD2
j_call: TRBJ2-2
cdr3_nt: TGTGCCAGCAGCCCTACCTCCAGCGGGGCCGGGGAGCTGTTTTTT
cdr3_aa: CASSPTSSGAGELFF

v_call: TRBV5-6
clone_size: NA
d_call: TRBD1
j_call: TRBJ1-2
cdr3_nt: TGTGCCAGCAGCTTGTTTCACAGGGGGGCTTATGGCTACACCTTC
cdr3_aa: CASSLFHRGAYGYTF

v_call: TRBV4-3
clone_size: NA
d_call: NA
j_call: TRBJ1-2
cdr3_nt: TGCGCCAGCAGCCAAGATGTCAACAGGAATCCTAGAGGCTACACCTTC
cdr3_aa: CASSQDVNRNPRGYTF

v_call: TRBV7-9
clone_size: NA
d_call: NA
j_call: TRBJ1-1
cdr3_nt: TGTGCCAGCAGCTTTAGAAGGAACACTGAAGCTTTCTTT
cdr3_aa: CASSFRRNTEAFF

v_call: TRBV7-2
clone_size: once
d_call: NA
j_call: TRBJ2-7
cdr3_nt: TGTGCCAGCAGCTTAGAGGCGACTAGTAGGTCCTACGAGCAGTACTTC
cdr3_aa: CASSLEATSRSYEQYF

v_call: TRBV2
clone_size: few
d_call: NA
j_call: TRBJ1-2
cdr3_nt: TGTGCCAGCAGTGAAGAACGGGACTCAACCTTC
cdr3_aa: CASSEERDSTF

v_call: TRBV24-1
clone_size: NA
d_call: NA
j_call: TRBJ1-2
cdr3_nt: TGTGCCACCAGTGATCTTGCGGGTAACTATGGCTACACCTTC
cdr3_aa: CATSDLAGNYGYTF

v_call: TRBV6-4
clone_size: NA
d_call: TRBD1
j_call: TRBJ2-2
cdr3_nt: TGTGCCAGCAGCAAAGAGCAGGGGGCCCACACCGGGGAGCTGTTTTTT
cdr3_aa: CASSKEQGAHTGELFF

v_call: TRBV7-2
clone_size: NA
d_call: NA
j_call: TRBJ2-7
cdr3_nt: TGTGCCAGCAGCTTAGCTTCTTTGTCGCTAGCTCAATTCTACGAGCAGTACTTC
cdr3_aa: CASSLASLSLAQFYEQYF

v_call: TRBV5-4
clone_size: once
d_call: TRBD2
j_call: TRBJ2-3
cdr3_nt: TGTGCCAGCAGCTTGGCCCTAGCGGGGAGCACAGATACGCAGTATTTT
cdr3_aa: CASSLALAGSTDTQYF

v_call: TRBV7-9
clone_size: NA
d_call: TRBD1
j_call: TRBJ2-2
cdr3_nt: TGTGCCAGCAGCGTCGGGACAGGGCGATCCGGGGAGCTGTTTTTT
cdr3_aa: CASSVGTGRSGELFF

v_call: TRBV28
clone_size: NA
d_call: NA
j_call: TRBJ1-1
cdr3_nt: TGTGCCAGCAGTTTAAGATCTAGCCGGATTCGGGGTAACACTGAAGCTTTCTTT
cdr3_aa: CASSLRSSRIRGNTEAFF

v_call: TRBV12-3/TRBV12-4
clone_size: NA
d_call: TRBD1
j_call: TRBJ1-1
cdr3_nt: TGTGCCAGCAGTTTAGCGAGGGACAGGGAAGCTTTCTTT
cdr3_aa: CASSLARDREAFF

v_call: TRBV3-1/TRBV3-2
clone_size: NA
d_call: NA
j_call: TRBJ1-4
cdr3_nt: TGTGCCAGCAGACCGGGATTTAGAAATGAAAAACTGTTTTTT
cdr3_aa: CASRPGFRNEKLFF

v_call: TRBV7-2
clone_size: NA
d_call: TRBD2
j_call: TRBJ2-7
cdr3_nt: TGTGCCAGCAGCTCTAGCGGGGGTACCTACGAGCAGTACTTC
cdr3_aa: CASSSSGGTYEQYF

v_call: TRBV10-3
clone_size: few
d_call: TRBD1
j_call: TRBJ1-1
cdr3_nt: TGTGCCATCGGACAGGGGGCGCGTACTGAAGCTTTCTTT
cdr3_aa: CAIGQGARTEAFF